The 30 T cell receptor beta chains given below trace back to one sample, sequenced in a study of T cells in localized non-small cell lung cancer. Generated by immunoSEQ multiplex PCR, the TCRdb table keeps only in-frame clones and is missing some. The sample has some 15,000 clones, 90% seen once. The sample here was peripheral blood mononuclear cells, taken before any cancer treatment. The receptors come from a woman aged 35-70 years with stage III lung adenocarcinoma.

V and J are TRBV19 and TRBJ2-2, with D possibly being TRBD1 or TRBD2 (5 bases each). Per the germline V gene, CDR1 is LNHDA and CDR2 is SQIVND (reference sequence). This CDR3 has 12 amino acids. The V end was cut by 7 bases, the J end by 5 bases, with 8 bases between. The CDR3 is CASMRGTGELFF. DNA for the CDR3: TGTGCCAGTATGAGGGGTACCGGGGAGCTGTTTTTT.

CDR3 bases: TGTGCCAGCACCCTATCCTCAAGTCACAGATTGAATTCACCCCTCCACTTT. This encodes CASTLSSSHRLNSPLHF. The chain combines TRBV28 with TRBJ1-6; D not resolved. Looked up from germline, CDR1 is MDHEN and CDR2 is SYDVKM. The CDR3 loop spans 17 amino acids. V shed 7 bases and J shed 7 bases, with 23 bases lying between them.

This clone came up once. This chain uses TRBV5-6 with TRBJ2-1; TRBD2 matches 10 bases. Germline-derived CDR1 and CDR2 are SGHDT and YYEEEE. After removal of 2 bases from V and 12 bases from J, the junction contained 8 bases not matched to a gene. The CDR3 extends over 14 amino acids. The CDR3 spells CASSLLAGTSGQFF. The CDR3 DNA sequence: TGTGCCAGCAGCTTACTAGCGGGGACCTCTGGGCAGTTCTTC.

The chain links TRBV6-5 to TRBJ2-1; weak D call: TRBD2 (6 bases). The CDR3 is 15 amino acids. The V and J ends lost 6 bases and 2 bases respectively, with 14 bases between them. Germline assignment: CDR1 MNHEY and CDR2 SVGAGI. The CDR3 nucleotides read TGTGCCAGCAGCCACGGGAGCCAGGCCTACAATGAGCAGTTCTTC. Translating it yields CASSHGSQAYNEQFF.

In the case of this clone: The junction differs from germline at one of its ends, possibly a read error. The chain recombines TRBV11-2 with TRBJ2-5, with 8 bases that match TRBD1. Germline CDR1 and CDR2: SGHAT and FQNNGV. This CDR3 comprises 15 residues. CDR3 DNA: TGTGCCAGCAGCCTAGAGCGGACAGGGAGGGAGACCCAGTACTTC. This codes for CASSLERTGRETQYF.

This clone was seen only once. The chain joins TRBV5-4 to TRBJ2-7; D may correspond to TRBD1 or TRBD2 (6 bases each). This CDR3 comprises 15 residues. V lost 4 bases and J lost 1, with 15 bases in between. Germline V gives CDR1 SGHNT, CDR2 YYREEE (reference sequence). CDR3 nucleotides: TGTGCCAGCAGCGACCGGGGGCGAGAGTCCTACGAGCAGTACTTC. It specifies CASSDRGRESYEQYF.

Turning to this clone: Within the sample, other DNA sequences also encode this same CDR3. This chain connects TRBV19 to TRBJ1-2; D is ambiguous. Trimming cost V 3 bases and J 4 bases, with 3 bases left between them. The germline V gene encodes CDR1 LNHDA and CDR2 SQIVND (reference sequence). The CDR3 has 11 residues. The CDR3 is CASSIGYGYTF. The CDR3 coding sequence is TGTGCCAGTAGTATCGGCTATGGCTACACCTTC.

The chain recombines TRBV30 with TRBJ1-2, with D possibly TRBD1 on 5 matching bases. The CDR3 is 13 amino acids. Per the germline V gene, CDR1 is GTSNPN and CDR2 is SVGIG (reference sequence). The ends were cut back, 1 base at V and 8 bases at J, with 14 bases in the middle. The DNA of the CDR3 is TGTGCCTGGAGTGGGACAAATCTACGGGGCTACACCTTC. This encodes CAWSGTNLRGYTF. The full variable domain, with the rest looked up from reference TRBV30 and TRBJ1-2, is SQTIHQWPATLVQPVGSPLSLECTVEGTSNPNLYWYRQAAGRGLQLLFYSVGIGQISSEVPQNLSASRPQDRQFILSSKKLLLSDSGFYLCAWSGTNLRGYTFGSGTRLTVV.

This chain connects TRBV6-5 to TRBJ1-1, with TRBD1 as a possible D gene (6 bases). This CDR3 has 15 residues. CDR1 MNHEY and CDR2 SVGAGI come from the germline V gene. V was clipped by 0 bases and J by 1 base, with 9 bases between them. In DNA form, the CDR3 reads TGTGCCAGCAGTTACTCGAGGGGGGGGAACACTGAAGCTTTCTTT. Its protein is CASSYSRGGNTEAFF.

This rearrangement joins TRBV27 to TRBJ2-2; tentative D call: TRBD1 (5 bases). Trimming cost V 4 bases and J 5 bases, with 8 bases left between them. Germline V gene sequence: CDR1 MNHEY, CDR2 SMNVEV (reference sequence). This CDR3 spans 13 amino acids. This chain's CDR3 is CASSSQGTGELFF. The CDR3, as DNA: TGTGCCAGCAGTTCCCAGGGTACCGGGGAGCTGTTTTTT.

CDR3 DNA: TGTGCCAGCAGCTTGTGGACTAGCGGGGGGGCCGGGCAGTTCTTC. The encoded protein is CASSLWTSGGAGQFF. The genes are TRBV7-2 and TRBJ2-1; TRBD2 aligns across 15 bases. The junction had 6 bases not matched to a gene; V was cut back by 3 bases and J by 12 bases. This CDR3 region has 15 residues. Germline V gene data show CDR1 as SGHTA and CDR2 as FQGNSA.

V is TRBV27 and J is TRBJ1-2, with D perhaps TRBD1 (6 bases). The CDR3 contains 17 residues. The V and J ends lost 5 bases and 2 bases respectively, with 21 bases between them. In germline, CDR1 is MNHEY, CDR2 SMNVEV (reference sequence). The CDR3: CASSPLKRGRANYGYTF. The CDR3 bases are TGTGCCAGCAGTCCCTTGAAGAGGGGGAGAGCCAACTATGGCTACACCTTC.

The chain joins TRBV25-1 to TRBJ1-1, with D possibly being TRBD1 (6 bases). The germline V and J ends were trimmed by 8 bases and 1 base, with 11 bases remaining between them. Germline V gene lookup returns CDR1 MGHDK and CDR2 SYGVNS. The CDR3 is 13 residues long. CDR3 protein: CASSGHRNTEAFF. CDR3 in DNA: TGTGCCAGCTCGGGACACAGGAACACTGAAGCTTTCTTT.

The chain carries TRBV6-6 and TRBJ1-1, with 7 bases fitting TRBD1. This CDR3 contains 14 residues. Germline V gene lookup returns CDR1 MNHNY and CDR2 SVGAGI (reference sequence). V lost 5 bases to trimming and J lost 1 base; unmatched junction nucleotides: 4. The CDR3 nucleotides are TGTGCCAGCAGTCCCGGGACAGCGAACACTGAAGCTTTCTTT. Amino acids: CASSPGTANTEAFF.

The V and J genes are TRBV7-2 and TRBJ1-2; 7 positions match TRBD1. The CDR3 is 15 residues long. The germline V gene encodes CDR1 SGHTA and CDR2 FQGNSA. V was clipped by 5 bases and J by 7 bases; unmatched bases: 13. The DNA of the CDR3 is TGTGCCAGCAGCGCCGACAGGGCGGCGTGGGGTGGCTACACCTTC. Protein sequence: CASSADRAAWGGYTF.

CDR3 region: CASSLVTTEAFF. The CDR3 DNA sequence: TGTGCCAGCAGCTTAGTTACCACTGAAGCTTTCTTT. The chain employs TRBV11-2 and TRBJ1-1; D is ambiguous. In germline, CDR1 is SGHAT, CDR2 FQNNGV. Trimming removed 1 base at V and 4 bases at J, with 4 bases between. The CDR3 is 12 amino acids.

V gene TRBV6-1 combines with J gene TRBJ1-5; D unresolved. Trimming stripped 3 bases from V and 1 base from J, with 4 bases between. The CDR3 loop spans 13 amino acids. Germline V CDR1 and CDR2: MNHNS, SASEGT. In nucleotides, the CDR3 is TGTGCCAGCAGTGAGCGCAGCAATCAGCCCCAGCATTTT. It is translated as CASSERSNQPQHF.

V and J are TRBV6-5 and TRBJ2-3; D may be TRBD1 or TRBD2 (6 bases each). The CDR3 totals 14 residues. The V end was cut by 0 bases, the J end by 4 bases, with 8 bases between. CDR1 is MNHEY, CDR2 SVGAGI, per germline. The CDR3 protein is CASSYSRGADTQYF. CDR3 nucleotides: TGTGCCAGCAGTTACTCGAGGGGGGCAGATACGCAGTATTTT.

The chain links TRBV4-1 to TRBJ1-1, with D possibly TRBD1 on 5 matching bases. Germline CDR1 is MGHRA and CDR2 is YSYEKL. Trimming shortened V by 2 bases and J by 1 base, and 17 bases separated the two germline ends. The CDR3 consists of 17 residues. CDR3 protein: CASSQPIRDRKNTEAFF. For the CDR3, the DNA is TGCGCCAGCAGCCAACCTATCCGGGACCGTAAGAACACTGAAGCTTTCTTT.

The CDR3 here is CASSLDNIFTGELFF. For the CDR3, the DNA is TGCGCCAGCAGCTTGGACAATATTTTCACCGGGGAGCTGTTTTTT. The chain employs TRBV5-1 and TRBJ2-2; D remains ambiguous. Trimming cost V 0 bases and J 4 bases, with 10 bases left between them. The CDR3 covers 15 residues. Per the germline V gene, CDR1 is SGHRS and CDR2 is YFSETQ.

This chain joins TRBV5-1 and TRBJ2-7; 14 nucleotides line up with TRBD2. The CDR3 contains 18 residues. J lost 3 bases, V lost 0 bases, and 8 bases had no gene match. From germline, CDR1 is SGHRS and CDR2 YFSETQ. CDR3 nucleotides: TGCGCCAGCAGCTTGGTTACTGGGACTAGCGGGAGATTCTACGAGCAGTACTTC. This gives the protein CASSLVTGTSGRFYEQYF.

This clone occurred once. The chain combines TRBV6-5 with TRBJ1-6; no firm D call. The CDR3 is 13 residues long. The V end was cut by 5 bases, the J end by 6 bases, with 8 bases between. From germline, CDR1 is MNHEY and CDR2 SVGAGI. The CDR3 DNA reads as TGTGCCAGCAGTCCCGGGAGTAATTCACCCCTCCACTTT. Its protein is CASSPGSNSPLHF.

J is TRBJ1-1 and V is TRBV2, with D possibly matching TRBD1 (6 bases). V was cut by 3 bases and J by 4 bases, with 18 bases left in between. The CDR3 has 16 residues. The germline CDR1 and CDR2 sequences are SNHLY and FYNNEI. CDR3: CASSENRVLGGTEAFF. CDR3 sequence (DNA): TGTGCCAGCAGTGAGAACAGGGTCTTGGGAGGCACTGAAGCTTTCTTT. The variable domain in full, completed from reference TRBV2 and TRBJ1-1, reads EPEVTQTPSHQVTQMGQEVILRCVPISNHLYFYWYRQILGQKVEFLVSFYNNEISEKSEIFDDQFSVERPDGSNFTLKIRSTKLEDSAMYFCASSENRVLGGTEAFFGQGTRLTVV.

V and J are TRBV19 and TRBJ2-1, with TRBD2 matching 11 bases. V dropped 2 bases and J dropped 7; count of bases not matched to a gene: 7. The CDR3 is made up of 16 amino acids. CDR1 is LNHDA, CDR2 SQIVND, per germline (reference sequence). In DNA form, the CDR3 reads TGTGCCAGTAGTATATCTCTAGCGGGGGGTACTAATGAGCAGTTCTTC. Translated: CASSISLAGGTNEQFF.

V and J are TRBV29-1 and TRBJ1-3; D might be TRBD1 (5 bases). Trimming pared 6 bases from V and 3 bases from J, leaving 9 bases between. This CDR3 is built from 12 residues. Germline lookup yields CDR1 SQVTM and CDR2 ANQGSEA. The CDR3 loop reads CSVVGGGNTIYF. As DNA, the CDR3 is TGCAGCGTGGTTGGGGGTGGAAACACCATATATTTT.

This rearrangement joins TRBV28 to TRBJ1-6, with 7 bases fitting TRBD1. There are 15 residues in the CDR3. Germline CDR1 reads MDHEN; CDR2 reads SYDVKM. After removal of 7 bases from V and 3 bases from J, the junction contained 6 bases not matched to a gene. The CDR3 nucleotides read TGTGCCAGCACACCGACAGGGATCTATAATTCACCCCTCCACTTT. It yields the protein CASTPTGIYNSPLHF.

This rearrangement joins TRBV30 to TRBJ1-6; D remains ambiguous. CDR1 and CDR2 (germline): GTSNPN, SVGIG (reference sequence). The CDR3 covers 13 residues. Trimming shortened V by 4 bases and J by 6 bases, and 10 bases separated the two germline ends. The CDR3 DNA is TGTGCCTGGATGACCGTTACTAATTCACCCCTCCACTTT. It is translated as CAWMTVTNSPLHF.

The chain recombines TRBV7-4 with TRBJ2-3; TRBD2 might be the D (5 bases). The CDR3 runs to 13 residues. CDR1 and CDR2 (germline): SGHVT, SQSDAQ. Trimming cost V 5 bases and J 4 bases, with 10 bases left between them. CDR3 sequence (DNA): TGTGCCAGCAGCAAATCTAGCTCAGATACGCAGTATTTT. Protein sequence: CASSKSSSDTQYF.

CDR3 sequence: CAISESQGYNYGYTF. Written as DNA, the CDR3 is TGTGCCATCAGTGAGTCACAGGGGTACAACTATGGCTACACCTTC. This sequence joins TRBV10-3 and TRBJ1-2; the match to TRBD1 covers 7 bases. Germline values: CDR1 ENHRY, CDR2 SYGVKD. This CDR3 spans 15 amino acids. Trimming took 0 bases from V and 2 from J; bases not matched to a gene: 3.

This clone showed up just a few times. This rearrangement joins TRBV29-1 to TRBJ2-1; 12 positions match TRBD1. CDR3 size: 14 residues. The germline V gene has CDR1 SQVTM and CDR2 ANQGSEA. V lost 6 bases and J lost 12; bases outside the gene matches: 12. CDR3 nucleotide sequence: TGCAGCGTCCCCGGGACAGGGGGCCTCGTTGGGCAGTTCTTC. As protein: CSVPGTGGLVGQFF.